Shown below are 22 T cell receptor beta chains from a single sample sequenced in a study of blood T cell repertoires in COVID-19. TCRdb's copy holds only in-frame clones and misses some; the assay was immunoSEQ multiplex PCR. The profile shows approximately 300,000 clones, around nine tenths of them singletons. Source material: PBMCs or T cells enriched from blood (not recorded which). These receptors all come from a man aged 55 to 70 who had recovered from COVID-19.

The chain joins TRBV19 to TRBJ2-7; 9 positions match TRBD1. This CDR3 contains 15 residues. Trimming took 3 bases from V and 2 from J; bases not matched to a gene: 5. Germline values: CDR1 LNHDA, CDR2 SQIVND (reference sequence). CDR3 DNA: TGTGCCAGTAGTATGAGGGGACAGGGACCCTACGAGCAGTACTTC. Translated: CASSMRGQGPYEQYF.

The chain employs TRBV6-1 and TRBJ1-6, with TRBD1 as a possible D gene (6 bases). CDR1 is MNHNS, CDR2 SASEGT, per germline. Trimming cost V 4 bases and J 10 bases, with 20 bases left between them. The CDR3 runs to 16 residues. In DNA form, the CDR3 reads TGTGCCAGCAGTGGAAGACGGGTCGGGCAGGGGTCACCCCTCCACTTT. It specifies CASSGRRVGQGSPLHF.

The chain has TRBV7-9 and TRBJ1-3; 8 nucleotides agree with TRBD1. CDR1 is SEHNR and CDR2 is FQNEAQ in the germline V gene (reference sequence). The CDR3 extends over 16 amino acids. Trimming removed 4 bases from V and 1 base from J; junction bases left unmatched: 6. CDR3 amino acids: CASSSGQGISGNTIYF. The CDR3 bases are TGTGCCAGCAGCTCAGGACAGGGTATATCTGGAAACACCATATATTTT.

The chain is built from TRBV5-5 and TRBJ1-3; D is unclear. Trimming cost V 1 base and J 2 bases, with 7 bases left between them. Germline CDR1 SGHKS, CDR2 YYEKEE (reference sequence). The CDR3 loop spans 14 amino acids. CDR3 in DNA: TGTGCCAGCAGCTTGCCGGGAACTGGAAACACCATATATTTT. Translating it yields CASSLPGTGNTIYF.

The rearrangement uses TRBV18 and TRBJ1-5; D might be TRBD1 (6 bases). The CDR3 is 14 residues long. V lost 3 bases and J 7 bases, leaving 13 bases between the germline ends. Looked up from germline, CDR1 is KGHSH and CDR2 is LQKENI. The CDR3, as DNA: TGTGCCAGCTCACCGGACAGTGCGGAGCAGCCCCAGCATTTT. Translating it yields CASSPDSAEQPQHF.

This clone showed up just a few times. The genes are TRBV13 and TRBJ1-2; possible D gene TRBD1, 5 bases. The germline V and J ends were trimmed by 2 bases and 4 bases, with 5 bases remaining between them. Germline V gene data show CDR1 as PRHDT and CDR2 as FYEKMQ (reference sequence). This CDR3 is built from 12 residues. As DNA, the CDR3 is TGTGCCAGCAGCTTAAGGGGCTATGGCTACACCTTC. Amino acids: CASSLRGYGYTF.

This chain joins TRBV6-5 and TRBJ2-1; tentatively, D is TRBD2 (6 bases). Per the germline V gene, CDR1 is MNHEY and CDR2 is SVGAGI. V was cut by 9 bases and J by 3 bases, with 15 bases left in between. The CDR3 length is 14 residues. The CDR3 reads CASHPGGGYNEQFF. DNA of the CDR3: TGTGCCAGTCATCCCGGGGGAGGCTACAATGAGCAGTTCTTC.

The V gene is TRBV24-1, the J gene TRBJ2-7; D is uncertain. Germline CDR1 is KGHDR and CDR2 is SFDVKD. The CDR3 runs 12 residues. V lost 0 bases, J lost 5 bases, and 4 bases lay in between. The CDR3 region is CATSDLADEQYF. The CDR3, as DNA: TGTGCCACCAGTGATTTGGCGGACGAGCAGTACTTC.

CDR3 sequence (DNA): TGTGCCAGCAGTCCATCGACAGGGTATGGCTACACCTTC. Its translation: CASSPSTGYGYTF. V is TRBV27 and J is TRBJ1-2; 7 positions match TRBD1. In germline, CDR1 is MNHEY, CDR2 SMNVEV (reference sequence). The CDR3 runs to 13 residues. The V gene end was trimmed by 5 bases and the J gene end by 5 bases; junction bases not matched to a gene: 5.

V gene TRBV5-4 combines with J gene TRBJ2-5, with a weak D call TRBD1 (6 bases). This CDR3 contains 15 residues. CDR1 is SGHNT, CDR2 YYREEE, per germline (reference sequence). With 3 bases removed from V and 5 bases from J, the gap between germline ends came to 17 bases. The CDR3 sequence is CASSSGQSNLETQYF. DNA for the CDR3: TGTGCCAGCAGCTCTGGACAGTCCAACCTGGAGACCCAGTACTTC.

The CDR3 DNA sequence: TGCGCCAGCAGCCCTAGGGGTAGCAACACTGAAGCTTTCTTT. This encodes CASSPRGSNTEAFF. V gene TRBV5-1 combines with J gene TRBJ1-1; D possibly corresponds to TRBD1 (5 bases). V lost 4 bases, J lost 2 bases, and 12 bases lay in between. The CDR3 is 14 amino acids. Germline CDR1 is SGHRS and CDR2 is YFSETQ.

This clone has a handful of counts. The rearrangement uses TRBV5-5 and TRBJ1-5; 7 bases map to TRBD1. V gave up 5 bases and J gave up 4 bases; unmatched junction bases: 9. The CDR3 is made up of 15 amino acids. Looked up from germline, CDR1 is SGHKS and CDR2 is YYEKEE (reference sequence). The chain's CDR3 is CASRSGTATNQPQHF. DNA for the CDR3: TGTGCCAGCAGGTCCGGGACAGCTACAAATCAGCCCCAGCATTTT.

The rearrangement links TRBV21-1 to TRBJ1-6; TRBD1, the table's D call, lacks a check against the DNA. TRBV21-1 is described as a pseudogene. The CDR3 covers 15 residues. CDR3: CASSGAGQGESPLHF. The CDR3 DNA reads TGTGCCAGCAGCGGAGCGGGACAGGGTGAATCACCCCTCCACTTT.

V gene TRBV27 combines with J gene TRBJ2-3; no definite D call. This CDR3 is 14 amino acids long. V gave up 1 base and J gave up 0 bases, with 5 bases separating them. Germline lookup yields CDR1 MNHEY and CDR2 SMNVEV (reference sequence). The CDR3 sequence: CASSLYKSTDTQYF. The CDR3 nucleotides are TGTGCCAGCAGTTTATACAAGAGCACAGATACGCAGTATTTT.

The chain joins TRBV19 to TRBJ1-1; D ambiguous. CDR3 size: 12 residues. V lost 4 bases to trimming and J lost 1 base, with 4 bases between them. The germline V gene has CDR1 LNHDA and CDR2 SQIVND (reference sequence). CDR3 protein: CASSNWNTEAFF. CDR3 in DNA: TGTGCCAGTAGTAACTGGAACACTGAAGCTTTCTTT.

This rearrangement joins TRBV4-1 to TRBJ1-6; 7 positions match TRBD1. The CDR3 runs to 18 residues. V lost 0 bases and J lost 7; bases outside the gene matches: 12. Germline V lookup: CDR1 MGHRA, CDR2 YSYEKL. This CDR3 is CASSQESTGPALNSPLHF. The CDR3 DNA reads as TGCGCCAGCAGCCAAGAATCGACAGGGCCCGCCTTGAATTCACCCCTCCACTTT.

The chain carries TRBV4-1 and TRBJ1-5; D is uncertain. This CDR3 has 13 residues. Trimming cost V 0 bases and J 6 bases, with 6 bases left between them. From germline, CDR1 is MGHRA and CDR2 YSYEKL. CDR3 region: CASSQDRFQPQHF. CDR3 DNA: TGCGCCAGCAGCCAAGATCGTTTTCAGCCCCAGCATTTT.

The rearrangement links TRBV7-9 to TRBJ1-1; a weak D match, TRBD1 (5 bases). Trimming removed 3 bases from V and 9 bases from J, with 8 bases in between. CDR3 size: 11 residues. Germline CDR1 SEHNR, CDR2 FQNEAQ (reference sequence). CDR3 in amino acids: CASSFQGKAFF. DNA for the CDR3: TGTGCCAGCAGCTTTCAGGGAAAAGCTTTCTTT. The full variable domain, in which reference TRBV7-9 and TRBJ1-1 provide the parts outside the CDR3, is DTGVSQNPRHKITKRGQNVTFRCDPISEHNRLYWYRQTLGQGPEFLTYFQNEAQLEKSRLLSDRFSAERPKGSFSTLEIQRTEQGDSAMYLCASSFQGKAFFGQGTRLTVV.

This rearrangement joins TRBV20-1 to TRBJ2-1; 10 bases are shared with TRBD2. The V and J ends lost 3 bases and 4 bases, in that order; junction bases with no gene match: 6. Germline V gene lookup returns CDR1 DFQATT and CDR2 SNEGSKA (reference sequence). The CDR3 runs to 15 residues. CDR3 sequence reads: CSASSGGILYNEQFF. In nucleotides, the CDR3 is TGCAGTGCTAGTAGCGGGGGGATCTTATACAATGAGCAGTTCTTC.

The V gene is TRBV11-2, the J gene TRBJ2-1, with 7 bases identical to TRBD1. V lost 4 bases, J lost 8 bases, and 11 bases stayed unmatched. The CDR3 consists of 15 residues. Per germline, CDR1 SGHAT and CDR2 FQNNGV. CDR3 sequence: CASSSTGAGWDEQFF. CDR3 nucleotides: TGTGCCAGCAGCTCCACAGGGGCCGGGTGGGATGAGCAGTTCTTC. The whole variable domain, filled in from reference TRBV11-2 and TRBJ2-1, reads EAGVAQSPRYKIIEKRQSVAFWCNPISGHATLYWYQQILGQGPKLLIQFQNNGVVDDSQLPKDRFSAERLKGVDSTLKIQPAKLEDSAVYLCASSSTGAGWDEQFFGPGTRLTVL.

The V call is TRBV7-2, the J call TRBJ2-3; maybe TRBD1 (5 bases). Germline lookup yields CDR1 SGHTA and CDR2 FQGNSA. Between the trimmed V and J ends, which lost 2 bases and 1 base, there was a span of 13 bases. This CDR3 is 16 amino acids long. Written as DNA, the CDR3 is TGTGCCAGCAGCTTATCCAGGGCCTCTCGCACAGATACGCAGTATTTT. Translation: CASSLSRASRTDTQYF.

Comments on this clone: One junction end does not reproduce the germline sequence, and a read error may be involved. The rearrangement links TRBV7-7 to TRBJ2-7; perhaps TRBD2 as D (7 bases). The CDR3 extends over 15 amino acids. Germline assignment: CDR1 SSHAT and CDR2 FNYEAQ (reference sequence). The CDR3 is CASSPRVGGLYEQYF. CDR3 DNA: TGTGCTAGCAGCCCCAGGGTGGGGGGGCTCTACGAGCAGTACTTC.